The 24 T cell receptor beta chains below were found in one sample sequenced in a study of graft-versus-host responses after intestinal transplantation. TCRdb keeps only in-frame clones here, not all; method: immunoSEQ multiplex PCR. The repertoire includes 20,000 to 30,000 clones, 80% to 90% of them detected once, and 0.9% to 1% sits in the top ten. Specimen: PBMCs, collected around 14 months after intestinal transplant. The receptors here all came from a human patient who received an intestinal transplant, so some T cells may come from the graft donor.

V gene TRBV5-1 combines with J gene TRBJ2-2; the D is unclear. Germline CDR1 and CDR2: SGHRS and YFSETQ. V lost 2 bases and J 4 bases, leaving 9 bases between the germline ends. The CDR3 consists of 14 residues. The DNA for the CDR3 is TGCGCCAGCAGCTTTTTGGGTTTCACCGGGGAGCTGTTTTTT. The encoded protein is CASSFLGFTGELFF. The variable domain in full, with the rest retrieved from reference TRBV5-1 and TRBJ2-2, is KAGVTQTPRYLIKTRGQQVTLSCSPISGHRSVSWYQQTPGQGLQFLFEYFSETQRNKGNFPGRFSGRQFSNSRSEMNVSTLELGDSALYLCASSFLGFTGELFFGEGSRLTVL.

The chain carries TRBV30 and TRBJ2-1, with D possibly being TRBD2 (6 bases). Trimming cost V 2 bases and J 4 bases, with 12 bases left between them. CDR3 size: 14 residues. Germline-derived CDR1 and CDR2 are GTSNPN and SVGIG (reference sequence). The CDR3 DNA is TGTGCCTGGAGTATCGCGGGATCTTACAATGAGCAGTTCTTC. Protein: CAWSIAGSYNEQFF. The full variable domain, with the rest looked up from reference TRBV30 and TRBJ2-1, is SQTIHQWPATLVQPVGSPLSLECTVEGTSNPNLYWYRQAAGRGLQLLFYSVGIGQISSEVPQNLSASRPQDRQFILSSKKLLLSDSGFYLCAWSIAGSYNEQFFGPGTRLTVL.

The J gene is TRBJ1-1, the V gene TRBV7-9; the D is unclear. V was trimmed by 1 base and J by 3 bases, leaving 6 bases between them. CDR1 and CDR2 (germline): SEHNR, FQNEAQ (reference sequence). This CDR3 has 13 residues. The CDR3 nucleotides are TGTGCCAGCAGCTTAGATGGTGACACTGAAGCTTTCTTT. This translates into CASSLDGDTEAFF.

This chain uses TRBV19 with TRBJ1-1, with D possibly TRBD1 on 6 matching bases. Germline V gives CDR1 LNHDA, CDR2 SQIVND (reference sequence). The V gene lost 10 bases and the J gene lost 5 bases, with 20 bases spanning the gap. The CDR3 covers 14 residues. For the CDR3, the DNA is TGTGCCACTCAACTGGGGGGGCAGGGAACTGAAGCTTTCTTT. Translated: CATQLGGQGTEAFF.

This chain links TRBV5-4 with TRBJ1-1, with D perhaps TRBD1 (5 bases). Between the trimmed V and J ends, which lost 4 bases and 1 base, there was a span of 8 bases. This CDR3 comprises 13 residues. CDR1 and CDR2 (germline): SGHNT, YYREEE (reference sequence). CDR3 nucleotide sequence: TGTGCCAGCAGCCGGACAAAGAACACTGAAGCTTTCTTT. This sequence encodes CASSRTKNTEAFF.

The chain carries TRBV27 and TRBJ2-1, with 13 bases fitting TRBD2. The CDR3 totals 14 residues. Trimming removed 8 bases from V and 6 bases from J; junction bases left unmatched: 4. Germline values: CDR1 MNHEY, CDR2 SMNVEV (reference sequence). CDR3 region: CASRLAGGGNEQFF. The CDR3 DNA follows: TGTGCCAGCCGACTAGCGGGAGGAGGCAATGAGCAGTTCTTC.

The CDR3 region is CASSVEPGNTIYF. The CDR3 coding sequence is TGTGCCAGCAGCGTAGAGCCTGGAAACACCATATATTTT. The V gene is TRBV9, the J gene TRBJ1-3; D unclear. V was trimmed by 0 bases and J by 2 bases, leaving 3 bases between them. Germline CDR1 SGDLS, CDR2 YYNGEE. This CDR3 has 13 residues.

The DNA for the CDR3 is TGTGCCAGCAGTCCTGGGGGGAGTGAGCAGTTCTTC. This encodes CASSPGGSEQFF. The chain joins TRBV6-5 to TRBJ2-1; perhaps TRBD2 as D (6 bases). Per germline, CDR1 MNHEY and CDR2 SVGAGI. The ends were cut back, 5 bases at V and 9 bases at J, with 11 bases in the middle. This CDR3 spans 12 amino acids.

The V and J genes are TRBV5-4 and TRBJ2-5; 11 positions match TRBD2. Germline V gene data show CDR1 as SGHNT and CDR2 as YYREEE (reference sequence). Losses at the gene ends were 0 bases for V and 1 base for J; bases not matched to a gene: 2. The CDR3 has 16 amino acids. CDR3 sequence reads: CASSLGGLAVQETQYF. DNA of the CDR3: TGTGCCAGCAGCTTGGGGGGACTAGCGGTCCAAGAGACCCAGTACTTC.

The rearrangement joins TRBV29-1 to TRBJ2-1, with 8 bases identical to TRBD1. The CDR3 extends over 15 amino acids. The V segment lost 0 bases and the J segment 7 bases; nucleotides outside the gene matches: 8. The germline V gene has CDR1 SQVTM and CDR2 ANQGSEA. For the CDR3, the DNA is TGCAGCGTTGAAGATCCATGGGACAGGCAGAATGAGCAGTTCTTC. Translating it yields CSVEDPWDRQNEQFF.

The CDR3 bases are TGCGCCAGCAGGCCCGGGACTAGCGGGAGTTACGAGCAGTACTTC. It encodes CASRPGTSGSYEQYF. V gene TRBV5-1 combines with J gene TRBJ2-7; 14 bases are shared with TRBD2. Per the germline V gene, CDR1 is SGHRS and CDR2 is YFSETQ. Unmatched junction bases numbered 5, after V lost 5 bases and J lost 4 bases. The CDR3 runs to 15 residues.

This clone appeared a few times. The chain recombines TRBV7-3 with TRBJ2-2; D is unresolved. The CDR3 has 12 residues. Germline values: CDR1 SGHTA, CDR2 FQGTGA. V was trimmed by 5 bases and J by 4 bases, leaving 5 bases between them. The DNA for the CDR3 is TGTGCCAGCAGCCCCAGCACCGGGGAGCTGTTTTTT. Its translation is CASSPSTGELFF. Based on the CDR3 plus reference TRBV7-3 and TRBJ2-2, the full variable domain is GAGVSQTPSNKVTEKGKYVELRCDPISGHTALYWYRQSLGQGPEFLIYFQGTGAADDSGLPNDRFFAVRPEGSVSTLKIQRTERGDSAVYLCASSPSTGELFFGEGSRLTVL.

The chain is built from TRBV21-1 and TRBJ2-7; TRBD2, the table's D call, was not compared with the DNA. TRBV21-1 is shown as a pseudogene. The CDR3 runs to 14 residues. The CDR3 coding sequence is TGTGCCAGCAGCAACTCGCTAAAATCCTACGAGCAGTACTTC. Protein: CASSNSLKSYEQYF.

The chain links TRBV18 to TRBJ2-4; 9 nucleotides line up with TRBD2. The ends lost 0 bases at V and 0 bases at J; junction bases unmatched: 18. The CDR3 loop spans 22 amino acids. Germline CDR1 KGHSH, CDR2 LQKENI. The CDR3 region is CASSPPLGGGLASTLAKNIQYF. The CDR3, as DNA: TGTGCCAGCTCACCACCTCTAGGGGGGGGACTAGCCTCAACCCTAGCCAAAAACATTCAGTACTTC.

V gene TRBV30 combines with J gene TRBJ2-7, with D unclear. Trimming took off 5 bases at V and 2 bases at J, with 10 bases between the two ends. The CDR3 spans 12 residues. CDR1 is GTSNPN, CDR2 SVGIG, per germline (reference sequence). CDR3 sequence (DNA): TGTGCCTGGGGCGCCGGACCCTACGAGCAGTACTTC. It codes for CAWGAGPYEQYF.

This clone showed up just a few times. In nucleotides, the CDR3 is TGTGCCAGGGACAGACTCTCCTACAATGAGCAGTTCTTC. Its protein is CARDRLSYNEQFF. The chain employs TRBV21-1 and TRBJ2-1; the table's D gene call, TRBD1, was not cross checked with the DNA. TRBV21-1 is reported as a pseudogene. There are 13 residues in the CDR3.

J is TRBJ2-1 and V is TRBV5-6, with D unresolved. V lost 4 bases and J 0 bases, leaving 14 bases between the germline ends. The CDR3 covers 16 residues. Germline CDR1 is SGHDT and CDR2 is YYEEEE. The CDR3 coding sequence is TGTGCCAGCAGCCCCTTGGCGGATAGCTCCTACAATGAGCAGTTCTTC. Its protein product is CASSPLADSSYNEQFF.

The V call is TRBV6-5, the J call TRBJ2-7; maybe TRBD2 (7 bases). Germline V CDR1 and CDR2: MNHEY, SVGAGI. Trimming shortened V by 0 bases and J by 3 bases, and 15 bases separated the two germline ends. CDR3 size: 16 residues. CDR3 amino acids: CASSYSLSGTLYEQYF. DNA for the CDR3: TGTGCCAGCAGTTACTCCCTCAGCGGGACACTCTACGAGCAGTACTTC.

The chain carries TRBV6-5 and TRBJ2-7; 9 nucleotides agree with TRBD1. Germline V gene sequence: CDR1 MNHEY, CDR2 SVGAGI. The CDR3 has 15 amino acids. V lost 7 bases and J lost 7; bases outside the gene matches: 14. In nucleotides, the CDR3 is TGTGCCAGCACCAGAGGCGGGACAGGGTCGAGGGAGCAGTACTTC. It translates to CASTRGGTGSREQYF.

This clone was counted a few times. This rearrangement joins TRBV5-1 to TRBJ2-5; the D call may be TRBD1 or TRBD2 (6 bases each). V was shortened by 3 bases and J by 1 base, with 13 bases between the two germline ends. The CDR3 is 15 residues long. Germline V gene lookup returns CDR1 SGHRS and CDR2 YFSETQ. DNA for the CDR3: TGCGCCAGCAGCTCAGGGGTAGCGGCCCAAGAGACCCAGTACTTC. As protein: CASSSGVAAQETQYF.

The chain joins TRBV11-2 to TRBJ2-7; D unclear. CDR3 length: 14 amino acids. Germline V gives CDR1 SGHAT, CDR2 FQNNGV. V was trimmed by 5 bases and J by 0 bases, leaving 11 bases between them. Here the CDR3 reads CASSLGRNSYEQYF. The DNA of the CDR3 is TGTGCCAGCAGCCTCGGACGGAACTCCTACGAGCAGTACTTC.

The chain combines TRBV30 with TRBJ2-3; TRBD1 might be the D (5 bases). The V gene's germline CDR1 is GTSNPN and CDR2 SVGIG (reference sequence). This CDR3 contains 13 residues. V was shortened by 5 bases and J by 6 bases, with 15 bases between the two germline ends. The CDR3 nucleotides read TGTGCCTGGTTAAGGGGTTATGGGGATACGCAGTATTTT. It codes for CAWLRGYGDTQYF.

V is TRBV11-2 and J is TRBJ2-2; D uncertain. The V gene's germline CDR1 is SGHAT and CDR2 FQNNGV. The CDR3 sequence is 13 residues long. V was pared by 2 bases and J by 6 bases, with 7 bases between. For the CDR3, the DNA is TGTGCCAGCAGCTTACAAGTCGCCGGGGAGCTGTTTTTT. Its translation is CASSLQVAGELFF. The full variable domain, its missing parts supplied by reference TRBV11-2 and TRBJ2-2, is EAGVAQSPRYKIIEKRQSVAFWCNPISGHATLYWYQQILGQGPKLLIQFQNNGVVDDSQLPKDRFSAERLKGVDSTLKIQPAKLEDSAVYLCASSLQVAGELFFGEGSRLTVL.

CDR3 residues: CASSRSNEKLFF. The DNA of the CDR3 is TGTGCCAGTAGTCGGAGTAATGAAAAACTGTTTTTT. This rearrangement joins TRBV19 to TRBJ1-4; D gene ambiguous. Trimming removed 5 bases from V and 4 bases from J, with 5 bases in between. The CDR3 covers 12 residues. CDR1 is LNHDA, CDR2 SQIVND, per germline (reference sequence).